A single sample is the source of the 2 T cell receptor beta chains below, sequenced in a study of blood T cell repertoires in COVID-19. Using immunoSEQ multiplex PCR, the repertoire was profiled, and TCRdb retains in-frame clones only, with some absent. The sample lists over 85,000 clones, 88% occurring once. The sample comprised peripheral blood. These receptors all stem from a woman aged 80 or over with active COVID-19.

There are a few counts of this clone. The chain combines TRBV14 with TRBJ2-1; TRBD1 might be the D (5 bases). Germline lookup yields CDR1 SGHDN and CDR2 FVKESK. Trimming took 3 bases from V and 4 from J, leaving 16 bases between them. The CDR3 is made up of 16 amino acids. As DNA, the CDR3 is TGTGCCAGCAGCCATGGTGGCCTGGGGCGATACAATGAGCAGTTCTTC. Translating gives CASSHGGLGRYNEQFF.

This sequence joins TRBV28 and TRBJ2-2; D might be TRBD1 (6 bases). Trimming stripped 5 bases from V and 9 bases from J, with 22 bases between. The CDR3 sequence is 16 residues long. CDR1 MDHEN and CDR2 SYDVKM come from the germline V gene. The CDR3: CASSPTPRGRSWELFF. The CDR3, as DNA: TGTGCCAGCAGTCCAACACCCAGGGGCAGGTCGTGGGAGCTGTTTTTT.